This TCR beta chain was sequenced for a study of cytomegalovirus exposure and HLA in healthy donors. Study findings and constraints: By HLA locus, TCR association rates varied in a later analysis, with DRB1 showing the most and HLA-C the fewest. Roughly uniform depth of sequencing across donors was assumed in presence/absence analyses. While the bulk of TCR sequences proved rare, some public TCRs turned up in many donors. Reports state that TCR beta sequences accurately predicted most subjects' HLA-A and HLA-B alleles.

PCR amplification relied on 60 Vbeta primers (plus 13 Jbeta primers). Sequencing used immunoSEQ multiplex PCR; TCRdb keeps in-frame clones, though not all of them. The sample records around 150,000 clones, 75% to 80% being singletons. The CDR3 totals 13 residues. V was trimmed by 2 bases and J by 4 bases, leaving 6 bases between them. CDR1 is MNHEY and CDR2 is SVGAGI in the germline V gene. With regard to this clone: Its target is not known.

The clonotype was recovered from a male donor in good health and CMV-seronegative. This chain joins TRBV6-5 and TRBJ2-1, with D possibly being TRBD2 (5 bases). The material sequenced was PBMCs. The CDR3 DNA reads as TGTGCCAGCAGTTACCGGGATTACAATGAGCAGTTCTTC. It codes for CASSYRDYNEQFF.